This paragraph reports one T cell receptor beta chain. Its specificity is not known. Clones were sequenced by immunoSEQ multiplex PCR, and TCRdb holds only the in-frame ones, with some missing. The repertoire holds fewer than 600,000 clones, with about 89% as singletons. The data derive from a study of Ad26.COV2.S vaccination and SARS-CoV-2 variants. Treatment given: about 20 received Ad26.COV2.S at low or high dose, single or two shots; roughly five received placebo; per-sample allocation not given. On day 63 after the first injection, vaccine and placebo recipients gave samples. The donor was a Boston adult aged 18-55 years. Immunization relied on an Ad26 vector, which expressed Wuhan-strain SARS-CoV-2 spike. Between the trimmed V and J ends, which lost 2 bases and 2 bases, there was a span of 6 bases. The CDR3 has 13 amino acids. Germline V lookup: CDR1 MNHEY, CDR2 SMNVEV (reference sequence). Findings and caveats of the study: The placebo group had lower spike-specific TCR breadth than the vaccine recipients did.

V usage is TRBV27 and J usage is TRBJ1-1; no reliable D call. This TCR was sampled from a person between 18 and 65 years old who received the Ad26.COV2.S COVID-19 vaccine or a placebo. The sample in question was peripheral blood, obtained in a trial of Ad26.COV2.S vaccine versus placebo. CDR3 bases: TGTGCCAGCAGTTTACTGCCTAACACTGAAGCTTTCTTT. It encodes CASSLLPNTEAFF.